This T cell receptor beta chain was sequenced during a study of cytomegalovirus exposure and HLA in healthy donors. Regarding the study as a whole: Reportedly, HLA-A and HLA-B alleles of most subjects were accurately predicted from TCR beta. Data from an earlier analysis indicated that most TCR beta V segments were productive either about 87% or about 30% of the time. In a later analysis, a missense DCLRE1C variant was linked to TCR beta V- and J-gene trimming.

PCR primers comprised 60 Vbeta and 13 Jbeta primers. This table comes from immunoSEQ multiplex PCR, and its TCRdb copy is limited to in-frame clones, with some not included. The sample contains around 240,000 clones, roughly 82% of which appear only once. CDR1 and CDR2 (germline): MNHEY, SMNVEV (reference sequence). The V and J ends lost 6 bases and 3 bases, in that order; junction bases with no gene match: 2. This CDR3 region has 14 residues. On this clone itself: Its antigen is unknown.

V gene TRBV27 combines with J gene TRBJ2-7; 13 positions match TRBD2. The sequencing input was PBMCs. The receptor was derived from a middle-aged woman in good health and CMV-seropositive. The CDR3 reads CASSRLAGGYEQYF. The CDR3 DNA follows: TGTGCCAGCAGCCGACTAGCGGGAGGCTACGAGCAGTACTTC.